This entry lists 4 T cell receptor beta chains sequenced from one sample in a study of molecular identifiers for immune sequencing clone quantification. MiXCR, applied by TCRdb to the PCR reads, yields one record per CDR3 protein. The sample yields about 510,000 distinct CDR3 sequences, roughly a fifth seen once. The sequenced sample consisted of naive CD8+ T cells from blood, with Jurkat cell RNA spiked in. Subset given: FACS-sorted CD8+CD4-CCR7+CD45RA+ naive T cells. These receptors originate from a human donor in good health. Some libraries in this study had Jurkat cell RNA spiked in.

The chain employs TRBV11-2 and TRBJ2-3, with 8 bases matching TRBD2. The germline gives CDR1 SGHAT, CDR2 FQNNGV. This CDR3 is 15 amino acids long. V lost 6 bases, J lost 4 bases, and 9 bases stayed unmatched. This chain's CDR3 is CASRSGGISADTQYF. DNA for the CDR3: TGTGCCAGCAGGTCGGGAGGGATATCAGCAGATACGCAGTATTTT.

A remark on this clonotype: The CDR3 end shows no conserved phenylalanine or tryptophan, and so a read error is likely. V is TRBV5-4 and J is TRBJ2-5; the match to TRBD1 covers 7 bases. From germline, CDR1 is SGHNT and CDR2 YYREEE (reference sequence). There are 15 residues in the CDR3. V dropped 0 bases and J dropped 5; count of bases not matched to a gene: 7. CDR3 residues: CASSLAETGYETQYS. DNA for the CDR3: TGTGCCAGCAGCTTGGCCGAGACAGGGTACGAGACCCAGTACTCC.

This chain connects TRBV19 to TRBJ2-7; maybe TRBD1 (5 bases). The CDR3 sequence is 15 residues long. V was pared by 0 bases and J by 0 bases, with 9 bases between. Germline-derived CDR1 and CDR2 are LNHDA and SQIVND (reference sequence). CDR3 in DNA: TGTGCCAGTAGTATAGATGGGGCAGGCTCCTACGAGCAGTACTTC. Protein product: CASSIDGAGSYEQYF.

This clonotype has a count of ten or more. This chain uses TRBV12-3 or TRBV12-4 with TRBJ2-3, with D unresolved. Trimming removed 4 bases at V and 2 bases at J, with 7 bases between. The CDR3 has 13 amino acids. CDR3 DNA: TGTGCCAGCAGTTACCTGCCCACAGATACGCAGTATTTT. The encoded protein is CASSYLPTDTQYF.